A single sample gave rise to the 26 T cell receptor beta chains below, sequenced in a study of T cell changes during pregnancy in multiple sclerosis. Produced via immunoSEQ multiplex PCR; TCRdb's table is partial and in-frame only. The data contain roughly 28,000 clones, roughly nine tenths of them singletons. The sequencing here drew on CD8+ T cells from peripheral blood mononuclear cells, taken before pregnancy. The origin of the receptors is a female donor with multiple sclerosis, enrolled in a pregnancy study.

The rearrangement joins TRBV6-1 to TRBJ2-1; 10 positions agree with TRBD1. The CDR3 totals 14 residues. V lost 4 bases and J lost 8; bases outside the gene matches: 5. The germline CDR1 and CDR2 sequences are MNHNS and SASEGT. The CDR3 protein is CASSVGTGAHEQFF. DNA of the CDR3: TGTGCCAGCAGTGTCGGGACAGGGGCGCATGAGCAGTTCTTC.

This clone was found once. The gene calls are TRBV7-3 and TRBJ2-3; 11 positions agree with TRBD2. Germline V gene lookup returns CDR1 SGHTA and CDR2 FQGTGA. V shed 3 bases, J shed 4 bases, and the junction held 6 bases outside the gene matches. This CDR3 has 16 residues. CDR3 nucleotide sequence: TGTGCCAGCAGCTTGGGACTAGCGGAGCTCCCAGATACGCAGTATTTT. Protein sequence: CASSLGLAELPDTQYF.

The chain couples TRBV6-6 to TRBJ2-7, with a weak D call TRBD1 (6 bases). This CDR3 is 15 amino acids long. Per the germline V gene, CDR1 is MNHNY and CDR2 is SVGAGI (reference sequence). Trimming shortened V by 5 bases and J by 0 bases, and 14 bases separated the two germline ends. CDR3 amino acids: CASSADRPLSYEQYF. CDR3 DNA: TGTGCCAGCAGTGCAGACAGGCCCCTCTCCTACGAGCAGTACTTC.

This rearrangement joins TRBV28 to TRBJ2-1, with 16 bases matching TRBD2. V shed 4 bases and J 8 bases; nucleotides not matched to a gene: 2. Germline values: CDR1 MDHEN, CDR2 SYDVKM. The CDR3 spans 15 residues. The CDR3 nucleotides are TGTGCCAGCAGTTGGGGACTAGCGGGAGGGTATGAGCAGTTCTTC. Protein: CASSWGLAGGYEQFF.

This chain uses TRBV5-3 with TRBJ1-1; possibly TRBD1 for D (6 bases). TRBV5-3 falls under the ORF class, with uncertain function. Trimming left V 0 bases short and J 0 bases short, with 18 bases between. The CDR3 covers 18 residues. The CDR3 coding sequence is TGTGCCAGAAGCTTGGCGTGGCCACAAGGGGGAATGAACACTGAAGCTTTCTTT. This translates into CARSLAWPQGGMNTEAFF.

The V gene is TRBV27, the J gene TRBJ1-5, with a tentative D call TRBD1 (5 bases). The CDR3 covers 14 residues. Trimming removed 0 bases at V and 7 bases at J, with 10 bases between. The germline gives CDR1 MNHEY, CDR2 SMNVEV (reference sequence). CDR3 nucleotides: TGTGCCAGCAGTTTATCGGGGGGGGTACAGCCCCAGCATTTT. Residues: CASSLSGGVQPQHF.

The gene calls are TRBV29-1 and TRBJ2-5; 12 nucleotides align to TRBD2. There are 16 residues in the CDR3. V lost 6 bases, J lost 2 bases, and 10 bases stayed unmatched. Germline lookup yields CDR1 SQVTM and CDR2 ANQGSEA. CDR3 DNA: TGCAGCGTCGCACTAAGACTAGCGGGAGATCAAGAGACCCAGTACTTC. The encoded protein is CSVALRLAGDQETQYF.

This clone was seen a single time. The J gene is TRBJ2-1, the V gene TRBV4-1; a weak D match, TRBD1 (6 bases). V lost 4 bases, J lost 8 bases, and 18 bases lay in between. The germline V gene has CDR1 MGHRA and CDR2 YSYEKL. This CDR3 contains 15 residues. The CDR3 sequence: CASSPTITGRDEQFF. DNA for the CDR3: TGCGCCAGCAGCCCAACAATAACAGGGCGGGATGAGCAGTTCTTC.

The CDR3 bases are TGTGCCTGGAGTGTACGAGGAGGGTCGCCCTACGAGCAGTACTTC. Translation: CAWSVRGGSPYEQYF. V is TRBV30 and J is TRBJ2-7, with a weak D call TRBD2 (6 bases). The CDR3 spans 15 residues. V gave up 0 bases and J gave up 2 bases, with 14 bases separating them. Per germline, CDR1 GTSNPN and CDR2 SVGIG (reference sequence).

The gene calls are TRBV9 and TRBJ2-7, with 11 positions matching TRBD1. Looked up from germline, CDR1 is SGDLS and CDR2 is YYNGEE. This CDR3 has 15 residues. V dropped 2 bases and J dropped 0; count of bases not matched to a gene: 1. The CDR3, as DNA: TGTGCCAGCAGCGTTGGACAGGGGGCCTCCTACGAGCAGTACTTC. Encoded protein: CASSVGQGASYEQYF.

The chain couples TRBV19 to TRBJ2-1; tentatively, D is TRBD2 (5 bases). The CDR3 contains 16 residues. Germline CDR1 reads LNHDA; CDR2 reads SQIVND (reference sequence). V was shortened by 5 bases and J by 3 bases, with 17 bases between the two germline ends. The chain's CDR3 is CASSSLGRVSYNEQFF. The CDR3 DNA reads TGTGCCAGTAGTTCCCTTGGGCGGGTGAGCTACAATGAGCAGTTCTTC. Full variable domain (missing parts from reference TRBV19 and TRBJ2-1): DGGITQSPKYLFRKEGQNVTLSCEQNLNHDAMYWYRQDPGQGLRLIYYSQIVNDFQKGDIAEGYSVSREKKESFPLTVTSAQKNPTAFYLCASSSLGRVSYNEQFFGPGTRLTVL.

The chain carries TRBV5-1 and TRBJ2-1, with 10 bases aligning to TRBD1. Germline V gene sequence: CDR1 SGHRS, CDR2 YFSETQ. The CDR3 is made up of 15 amino acids. J was trimmed by 8 bases and V by 4 bases; bases with no gene match: 9. DNA for the CDR3: TGCGCCAGCAGCGGTAGACAGGGGGCGGTTGATGAGCAGTTCTTC. Translated, it gives CASSGRQGAVDEQFF.

The rearrangement joins TRBV6-6 to TRBJ2-7, with TRBD1 identical over 7 bases. After removal of 10 bases from V and 4 bases from J, the junction contained 10 bases not matched to a gene. There are 13 residues in the CDR3. Per the germline V gene, CDR1 is MNHNY and CDR2 is SVGAGI (reference sequence). For the CDR3, the DNA is TGTGCCACCGGGACAGACATAACGTACGAGCAGTACTTC. Protein: CATGTDITYEQYF.

This rearrangement joins TRBV4-2 to TRBJ2-2; D is possibly TRBD1 (7 bases). Per germline, CDR1 LGHNA and CDR2 YNFKEQ. This CDR3 spans 18 amino acids. With 0 bases removed from V and 5 bases from J, the gap between germline ends came to 19 bases. The CDR3 bases are TGTGCCAGCAGCCAAGATCACGGCGTGGAGGGGGCGACCGGGGAGCTGTTTTTT. It is translated as CASSQDHGVEGATGELFF.

This chain uses TRBV7-9 with TRBJ1-2, with D unclear. V gave up 6 bases and J gave up 3 bases, with 14 bases separating them. Looked up from germline, CDR1 is SEHNR and CDR2 is FQNEAQ (reference sequence). The CDR3 extends over 14 amino acids. CDR3 DNA: TGTGCCAGCAGACCGGACTCCCCGGACTATGGCTACACCTTC. Translation: CASRPDSPDYGYTF.

The gene calls are TRBV2 and TRBJ1-5; TRBD1 matches 7 bases. With V trimmed by 5 bases and J by 4 bases, 5 bases remained unmatched. Germline V lookup: CDR1 SNHLY, CDR2 FYNNEI. CDR3 length: 14 amino acids. The CDR3 nucleotides read TGTGCCAGCAGTACGGGACAGTCAAATCAGCCCCAGCATTTT. Translated, it gives CASSTGQSNQPQHF.

The chain links TRBV23-1 to TRBJ2-3; 9 bases match TRBD2. TRBV23-1 is an open reading frame whose function is uncertain. The V segment lost 0 bases and the J segment 2 bases; nucleotides outside the gene matches: 3. There are 16 residues in the CDR3. CDR3 region: CASSQSTSGYTDTQYF. For the CDR3, the DNA is TGCGCCAGCAGTCAATCGACTAGCGGCTACACAGATACGCAGTATTTT.

V and J are TRBV7-9 and TRBJ2-1; 7 positions agree with TRBD2. Germline CDR1 SEHNR, CDR2 FQNEAQ (reference sequence). Losses at the gene ends were 6 bases for V and 7 bases for J; bases not matched to a gene: 12. The CDR3 runs to 15 residues. Here the CDR3 reads CASSYTGTNLNEQFF. CDR3 bases: TGTGCCAGCAGTTATACCGGGACTAACCTAAATGAGCAGTTCTTC.

The V gene is TRBV5-1, the J gene TRBJ1-2; D is perhaps TRBD1 (6 bases). CDR1 and CDR2 (germline): SGHRS, YFSETQ. The CDR3 extends over 14 amino acids. Trimming removed 4 bases at V and 6 bases at J, with 16 bases between. The CDR3 region has the DNA TGCGCCAGCAGCCGTTCGGTCGGGGGGCATGGCTACACCTTC. Its protein product is CASSRSVGGHGYTF.

The rearrangement uses TRBV28 and TRBJ1-5; perhaps TRBD1 as D (5 bases). Per the germline V gene, CDR1 is MDHEN and CDR2 is SYDVKM. The V and J ends lost 1 base and 0 bases respectively, with 13 bases between them. This CDR3 is 17 amino acids long. The CDR3 reads CASSLSGAPYSNQPQHF. In DNA, the CDR3 is TGTGCCAGCAGTTTATCTGGGGCCCCCTATAGCAATCAGCCCCAGCATTTT.

The chain combines TRBV19 with TRBJ1-2, with 7 bases identical to TRBD1. V lost 8 bases to trimming and J lost 8 bases; unmatched junction nucleotides: 14. The CDR3 is made up of 14 amino acids. Germline CDR1 reads LNHDA; CDR2 reads SQIVND (reference sequence). CDR3 DNA: TGTGCCAGTCTCCCCCGGCCCACAGGGGTCGGCTACACCTTC. It codes for CASLPRPTGVGYTF. The entire variable domain, with the rest obtained from reference TRBV19 and TRBJ1-2, is as follows: DGGITQSPKYLFRKEGQNVTLSCEQNLNHDAMYWYRQDPGQGLRLIYYSQIVNDFQKGDIAEGYSVSREKKESFPLTVTSAQKNPTAFYLCASLPRPTGVGYTFGSGTRLTVV.

The chain combines TRBV7-9 with TRBJ2-1; 9 bases agree with TRBD2. The CDR3 has 17 amino acids. V trimming: 1 base; J trimming: 4 bases; junction bases outside the gene matches: 8. In germline, CDR1 is SEHNR, CDR2 FQNEAQ (reference sequence). The DNA for the CDR3 is TGTGCCAGCAGCTTAGATACAGCACTAGCGGGTTACAATGAGCAGTTCTTC. Translating it yields CASSLDTALAGYNEQFF.

The V gene is TRBV29-1, the J gene TRBJ1-2; TRBD1 is a possible D gene (5 bases). The CDR3 sequence is 11 residues long. From germline, CDR1 is SQVTM and CDR2 ANQGSEA. V was pared by 5 bases and J by 4 bases, with 8 bases between. The CDR3: CSVPDSYGYTF. Written as DNA, the CDR3 is TGCAGCGTTCCCGACAGCTATGGCTACACCTTC. The full variable domain, in which reference TRBV29-1 and TRBJ1-2 provide the parts outside the CDR3, is SAVISQKPSRDICQRGTSLTIQCQVDSQVTMMFWYRQQPGQSLTLIATANQGSEATYESGFVIDKFPISRPNLTFSTLTVSNMSPEDSSIYLCSVPDSYGYTFGSGTRLTVV.

This clone was recorded once. The genes are TRBV27 and TRBJ2-1; 12 nucleotides line up with TRBD2. The CDR3 extends over 16 amino acids. Germline V gene data show CDR1 as MNHEY and CDR2 as SMNVEV (reference sequence). The ends lost 4 bases at V and 4 bases at J; junction bases unmatched: 5. CDR3 protein: CASSSLAGGRYNEQFF. In DNA, the CDR3 is TGTGCCAGCAGTTCCCTAGCGGGGGGGAGATACAATGAGCAGTTCTTC.

In DNA form, the CDR3 reads TGTGCCAGCAGTTTGACAGGGGTGGGAAACACCATATATTTT. This encodes CASSLTGVGNTIYF. This sequence joins TRBV28 and TRBJ1-3, with TRBD1 matching 8 bases. Per the germline V gene, CDR1 is MDHEN and CDR2 is SYDVKM. Unmatched junction bases numbered 2, after V lost 3 bases and J lost 4 bases. This CDR3 is built from 14 residues.

V gene TRBV28 combines with J gene TRBJ2-3; 10 bases match TRBD1. The germline V gene has CDR1 MDHEN and CDR2 SYDVKM. The CDR3 runs 16 residues. V trimming: 3 bases; J trimming: 11 bases; junction bases outside the gene matches: 14. The CDR3 nucleotides read TGTGCCAGCAGTTTGAGGCAGGGACAGGGGATTAGGGGGCAGTATTTT. This sequence encodes CASSLRQGQGIRGQYF. The full variable domain, its missing parts supplied by reference TRBV28 and TRBJ2-3, is DVKVTQSSRYLVKRTGEKVFLECVQDMDHENMFWYRQDPGLGLRLIYFSYDVKMKEKGDIPEGYSVSREKKERFSLILESASTNQTSMYLCASSLRQGQGIRGQYFGPGTRLTVL.